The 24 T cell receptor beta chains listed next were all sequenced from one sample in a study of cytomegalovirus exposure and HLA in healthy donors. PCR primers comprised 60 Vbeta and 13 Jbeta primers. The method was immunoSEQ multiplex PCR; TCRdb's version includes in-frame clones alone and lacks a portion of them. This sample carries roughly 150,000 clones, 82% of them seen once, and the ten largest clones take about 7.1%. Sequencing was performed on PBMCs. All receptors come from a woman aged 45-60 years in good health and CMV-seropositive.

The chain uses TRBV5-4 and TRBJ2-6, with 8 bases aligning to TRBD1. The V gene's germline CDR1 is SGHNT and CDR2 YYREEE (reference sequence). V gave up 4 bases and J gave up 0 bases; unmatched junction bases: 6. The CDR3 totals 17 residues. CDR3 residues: CASSPGGKLSGANVLTF. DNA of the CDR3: TGTGCCAGCAGCCCAGGGGGCAAGCTCTCTGGGGCCAACGTCCTGACTTTC.

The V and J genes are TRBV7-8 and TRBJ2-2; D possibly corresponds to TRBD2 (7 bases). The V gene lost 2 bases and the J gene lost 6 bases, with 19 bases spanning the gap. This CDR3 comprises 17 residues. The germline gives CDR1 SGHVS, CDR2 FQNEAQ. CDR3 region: CASSLLMGGAFSGELFF. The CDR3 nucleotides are TGTGCCAGCAGCTTACTCATGGGGGGGGCCTTCTCCGGGGAGCTGTTTTTT.

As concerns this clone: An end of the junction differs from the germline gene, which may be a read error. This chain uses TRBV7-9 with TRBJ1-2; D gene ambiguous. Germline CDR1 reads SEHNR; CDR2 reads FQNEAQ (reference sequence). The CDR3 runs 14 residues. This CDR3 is CSSSLNTLKDGYTF. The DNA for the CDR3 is TGTTCCAGCAGCTTGAACACACTAAAAGATGGCTACACCTTC.

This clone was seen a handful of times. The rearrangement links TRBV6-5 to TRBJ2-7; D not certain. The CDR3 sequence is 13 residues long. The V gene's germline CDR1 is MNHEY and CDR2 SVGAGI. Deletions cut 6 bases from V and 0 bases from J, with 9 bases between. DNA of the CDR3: TGTGCCAGCAGCCCCCCAGACTCCTACGAGCAGTACTTC. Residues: CASSPPDSYEQYF.

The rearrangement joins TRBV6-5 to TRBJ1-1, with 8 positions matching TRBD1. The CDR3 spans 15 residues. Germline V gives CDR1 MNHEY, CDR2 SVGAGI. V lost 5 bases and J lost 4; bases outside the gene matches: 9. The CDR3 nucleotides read TGTGCCAGCAGTCTGAATACCAGGGGGCCCACTGAAGCTTTCTTT. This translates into CASSLNTRGPTEAFF.

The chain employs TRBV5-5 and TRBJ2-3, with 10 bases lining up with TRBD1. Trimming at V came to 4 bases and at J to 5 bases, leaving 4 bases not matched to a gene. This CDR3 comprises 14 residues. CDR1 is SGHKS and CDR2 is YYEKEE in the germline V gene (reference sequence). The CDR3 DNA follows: TGTGCCAGCAGCGTCGGGACAGGGGAAGATACGCAGTATTTT. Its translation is CASSVGTGEDTQYF. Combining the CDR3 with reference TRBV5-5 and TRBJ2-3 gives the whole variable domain DAGVTQSPTHLIKTRGQQVTLRCSPISGHKSVSWYQQVLGQGPQFIFQYYEKEERGRGNFPDRFSARQFPNYSSELNVNALLLGDSALYLCASSVGTGEDTQYFGPGTRLTVL.

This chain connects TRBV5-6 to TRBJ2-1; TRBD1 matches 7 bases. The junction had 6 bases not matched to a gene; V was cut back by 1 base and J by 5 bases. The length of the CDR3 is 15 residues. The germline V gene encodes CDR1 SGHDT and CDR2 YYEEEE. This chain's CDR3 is CASSLLRQGNNEQFF. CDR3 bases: TGTGCCAGCAGCTTGCTCCGACAGGGTAACAATGAGCAGTTCTTC.

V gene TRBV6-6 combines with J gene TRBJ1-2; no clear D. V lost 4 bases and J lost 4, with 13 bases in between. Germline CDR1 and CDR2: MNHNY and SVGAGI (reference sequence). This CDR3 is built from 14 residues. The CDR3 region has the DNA TGTGCCAGCAGTTTACGGAGGGAGATCTATGGCTACACCTTC. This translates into CASSLRREIYGYTF.

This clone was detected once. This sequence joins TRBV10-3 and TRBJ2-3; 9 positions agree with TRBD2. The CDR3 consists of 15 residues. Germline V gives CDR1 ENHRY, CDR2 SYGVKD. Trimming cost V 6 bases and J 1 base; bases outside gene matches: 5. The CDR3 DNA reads TGTGCCATCAGGGGCTCTAGCGGGGGCACAGATACGCAGTATTTT. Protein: CAIRGSSGGTDTQYF.

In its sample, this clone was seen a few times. CDR3 bases: TGTGCCAGCAGCCCCCTGGAGGATTCTAGCACAGATACGCAGTATTTT. Translating it yields CASSPLEDSSTDTQYF. The chain couples TRBV7-8 to TRBJ2-3, with D perhaps TRBD2 (5 bases). The CDR3 loop spans 16 amino acids. CDR1 and CDR2 (germline): SGHVS, FQNEAQ. Between the trimmed V and J ends, which lost 5 bases and 0 bases, there was a span of 15 bases.

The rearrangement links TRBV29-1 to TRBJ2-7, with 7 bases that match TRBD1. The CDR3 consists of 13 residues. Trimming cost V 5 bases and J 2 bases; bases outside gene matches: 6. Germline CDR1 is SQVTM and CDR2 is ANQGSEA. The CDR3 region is CSVLGDRTYEQYF. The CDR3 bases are TGCAGCGTTTTGGGGGACAGAACCTACGAGCAGTACTTC.

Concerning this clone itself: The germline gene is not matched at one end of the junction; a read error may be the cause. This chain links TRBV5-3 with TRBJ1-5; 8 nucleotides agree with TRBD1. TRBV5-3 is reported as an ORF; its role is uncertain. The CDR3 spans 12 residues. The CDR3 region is CARSSRGLPWDF. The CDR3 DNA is TGTGCCAGAAGCTCCAGGGGGCTTCCTTGGGATTTT.

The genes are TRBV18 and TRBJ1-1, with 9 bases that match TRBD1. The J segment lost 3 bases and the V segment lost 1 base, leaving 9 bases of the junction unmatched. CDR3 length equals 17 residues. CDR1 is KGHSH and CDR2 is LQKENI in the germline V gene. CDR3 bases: TGTGCCAGCTCACCACGGAACAGGGGGCTGGGAGACACTGAAGCTTTCTTT. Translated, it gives CASSPRNRGLGDTEAFF.

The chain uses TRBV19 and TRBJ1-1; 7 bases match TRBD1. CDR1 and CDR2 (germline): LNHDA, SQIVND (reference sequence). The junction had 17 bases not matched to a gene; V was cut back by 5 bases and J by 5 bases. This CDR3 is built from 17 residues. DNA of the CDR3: TGTGCCAGTAGTTTTGAAGACAGGGTTTGGCGTCGTACTGAAGCTTTCTTT. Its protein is CASSFEDRVWRRTEAFF.

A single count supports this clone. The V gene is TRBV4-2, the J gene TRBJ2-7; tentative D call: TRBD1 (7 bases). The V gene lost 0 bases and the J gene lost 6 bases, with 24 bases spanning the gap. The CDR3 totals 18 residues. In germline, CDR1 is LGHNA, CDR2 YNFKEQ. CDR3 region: CASSQDLRDSTQGGEQYF. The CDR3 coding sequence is TGTGCCAGCAGCCAAGATCTTCGGGACTCCACCCAGGGGGGCGAGCAGTACTTC.

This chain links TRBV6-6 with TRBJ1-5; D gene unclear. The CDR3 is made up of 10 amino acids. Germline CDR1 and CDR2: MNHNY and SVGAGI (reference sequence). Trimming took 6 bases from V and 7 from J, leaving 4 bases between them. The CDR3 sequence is CASSSQPQHF. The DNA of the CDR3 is TGTGCCAGCAGCTCCCAGCCCCAGCATTTT.

The CDR3 nucleotides read TGCGCCAGCAGCCAGACAGGGGGCATCTACGAGCAGTACTTC. This gives the protein CASSQTGGIYEQYF. The chain couples TRBV5-1 to TRBJ2-7; 10 bases agree with TRBD1. The V and J ends lost 4 bases and 3 bases, in that order; junction bases with no gene match: 4. Germline assignment: CDR1 SGHRS and CDR2 YFSETQ. The CDR3 loop spans 14 amino acids.

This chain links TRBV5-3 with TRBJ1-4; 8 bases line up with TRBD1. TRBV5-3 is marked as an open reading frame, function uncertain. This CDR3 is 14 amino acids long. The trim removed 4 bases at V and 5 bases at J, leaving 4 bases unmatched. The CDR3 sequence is CARSRTGRNEKLFF. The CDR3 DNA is TGTGCCAGAAGCCGGACAGGGAGGAATGAAAAACTGTTTTTT.

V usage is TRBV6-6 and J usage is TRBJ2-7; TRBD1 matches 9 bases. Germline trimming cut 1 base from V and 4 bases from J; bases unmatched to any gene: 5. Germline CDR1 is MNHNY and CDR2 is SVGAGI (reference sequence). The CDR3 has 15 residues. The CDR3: CASSYFGQGTYEQYF. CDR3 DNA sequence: TGTGCCAGCAGTTACTTCGGACAGGGGACTTACGAGCAGTACTTC.

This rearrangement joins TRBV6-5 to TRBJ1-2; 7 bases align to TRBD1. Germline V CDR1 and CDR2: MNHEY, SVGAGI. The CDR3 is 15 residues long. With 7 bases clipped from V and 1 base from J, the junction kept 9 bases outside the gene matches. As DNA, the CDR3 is TGTGCCAGCACCATAAAGGGGGACAGTAACTATGGCTACACCTTC. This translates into CASTIKGDSNYGYTF.

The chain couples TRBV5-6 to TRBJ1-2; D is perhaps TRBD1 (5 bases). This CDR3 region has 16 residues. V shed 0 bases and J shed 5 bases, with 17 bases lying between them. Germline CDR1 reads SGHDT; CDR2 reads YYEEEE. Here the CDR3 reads CASSLGPPRGGYGYTF. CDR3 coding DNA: TGTGCCAGCAGCTTGGGCCCCCCTAGGGGAGGATATGGCTACACCTTC. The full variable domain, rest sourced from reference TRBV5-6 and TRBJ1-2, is DAGVTQSPTHLIKTRGQQVTLRCSPKSGHDTVSWYQQALGQGPQFIFQYYEEEERQRGNFPDRFSGHQFPNYSSELNVNALLLGDSALYLCASSLGPPRGGYGYTFGSGTRLTVV.

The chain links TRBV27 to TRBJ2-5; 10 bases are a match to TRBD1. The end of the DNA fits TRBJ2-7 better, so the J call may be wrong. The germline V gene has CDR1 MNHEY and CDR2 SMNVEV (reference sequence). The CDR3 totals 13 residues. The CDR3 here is CASSLGQGNEQYF. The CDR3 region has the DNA TGTGCCAGCAGTTTGGGACAGGGGAACGAGCAGTACTTC.

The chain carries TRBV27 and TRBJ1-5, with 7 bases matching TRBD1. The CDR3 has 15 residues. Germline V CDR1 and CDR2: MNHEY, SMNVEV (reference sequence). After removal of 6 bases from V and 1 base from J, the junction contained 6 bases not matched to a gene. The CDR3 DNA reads TGTGCCAGCAGACCAAGACAGGGCAGCAATCAGCCCCAGCATTTT. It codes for CASRPRQGSNQPQHF.

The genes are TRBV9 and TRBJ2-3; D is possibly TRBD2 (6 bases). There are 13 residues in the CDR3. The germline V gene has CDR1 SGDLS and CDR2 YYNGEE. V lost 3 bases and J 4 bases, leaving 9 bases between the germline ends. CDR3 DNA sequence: TGTGCCAGCAGCGCGGGGGTACCAGATACGCAGTATTTT. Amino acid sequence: CASSAGVPDTQYF.